One and the same sample provided the 27 T cell receptor beta chains below, sequenced in a study of blood T cell repertoires in COVID-19. TCRdb keeps only in-frame clones here, not all; method: immunoSEQ multiplex PCR. Of more than 65,000 clones listed, nearly 80% are singletons. Sequencing was carried out using peripheral blood. The receptor set was obtained from a woman in her fifties or sixties with acute or convalescent COVID-19.

J is TRBJ1-1 and V is TRBV19; D might be TRBD1 (5 bases). The CDR3 runs to 15 residues. Germline assignment: CDR1 LNHDA and CDR2 SQIVND (reference sequence). Trimming pared 3 bases from V and 2 bases from J, leaving 13 bases between. As DNA, the CDR3 is TGTGCCAGTAGTATTGGCGACAGTGGAAACACTGAAGCTTTCTTT. Residues: CASSIGDSGNTEAFF. Variable domain in full (rest from reference TRBV19 and TRBJ1-1): DGGITQSPKYLFRKEGQNVTLSCEQNLNHDAMYWYRQDPGQGLRLIYYSQIVNDFQKGDIAEGYSVSREKKESFPLTVTSAQKNPTAFYLCASSIGDSGNTEAFFGQGTRLTVV.

This chain links TRBV18 with TRBJ2-1, with 9 nucleotides matching TRBD2. The V segment lost 2 bases and the J segment 4 bases; nucleotides outside the gene matches: 3. Germline V gene sequence: CDR1 KGHSH, CDR2 LQKENI. CDR3 length: 15 amino acids. The CDR3 region is CASSPRTSEYNEQFF. The CDR3 DNA sequence: TGTGCCAGCTCACCAAGGACTAGCGAGTACAATGAGCAGTTCTTC.

J is TRBJ2-2 and V is TRBV4-2, with TRBD2 matching over 10 bases. J gave up 0 bases and V 0 bases, and 1 base lay outside the gene matches. The CDR3 spans 17 residues. CDR1 is LGHNA and CDR2 is YNFKEQ in the germline V gene. CDR3 protein: CASSQESGGANTGELFF. CDR3 nucleotide sequence: TGTGCCAGCAGCCAAGAAAGCGGGGGGGCGAACACCGGGGAGCTGTTTTTT.

V gene TRBV7-2 combines with J gene TRBJ1-1, with D possibly matching TRBD1 (5 bases). The CDR3 is 16 amino acids. CDR1 is SGHTA and CDR2 is FQGNSA in the germline V gene. V shed 1 base and J shed 4 bases, with 16 bases lying between them. CDR3 sequence reads: CASSLVSRGYGTEAFF. The DNA of the CDR3 is TGTGCCAGCAGCTTAGTGTCTAGGGGTTATGGCACTGAAGCTTTCTTT.

The rearrangement joins TRBV5-1 to TRBJ2-5; perhaps TRBD1 as D (5 bases). Trimming cost V 4 bases and J 3 bases, with 10 bases left between them. The germline V gene encodes CDR1 SGHRS and CDR2 YFSETQ. The CDR3 is 13 residues long. In nucleotides, the CDR3 is TGCGCCAGCAGCCTGACAGTGGAAGAGACCCAGTACTTC. It codes for CASSLTVEETQYF.

The chain has TRBV10-2 and TRBJ2-3; a possible D gene is TRBD1 (6 bases). Germline V CDR1 and CDR2: WSHSY, SAAADI. The CDR3 extends over 14 amino acids. Trimming pared 3 bases from V and 5 bases from J, leaving 12 bases between. This CDR3 reads CASSDRTELDTQYF. The CDR3 bases are TGCGCCAGCAGTGATAGGACAGAATTAGATACGCAGTATTTT.

The chain has TRBV7-8 and TRBJ2-7; D possibly corresponds to TRBD1 (6 bases). The CDR3 contains 14 residues. Per germline, CDR1 SGHVS and CDR2 FQNEAQ. Trimming left V 5 bases short and J 7 bases short, with 18 bases between. Here the CDR3 reads CASSNPNRAREQYF. In DNA, the CDR3 is TGTGCCAGCAGCAATCCCAACAGGGCGAGGGAGCAGTACTTC.

This sequence joins TRBV25-1 and TRBJ1-2; 10 bases are a match to TRBD1. J lost 8 bases, V lost 1 base, and 4 bases had no gene match. This CDR3 contains 14 residues. Germline loops: CDR1 MGHDK, CDR2 SYGVNS. The CDR3 DNA is TGTGCCAGCAGTGAATTTCGGGACAGGGGAGGCTACACCTTC. Translation gives CASSEFRDRGGYTF.

The genes are TRBV7-9 and TRBJ2-5; the match to TRBD2 covers 8 bases. With V trimmed by 4 bases and J by 4 bases, 8 bases remained unmatched. The germline V gene has CDR1 SEHNR and CDR2 FQNEAQ (reference sequence). The CDR3 length is 15 residues. CDR3 bases: TGTGCCAGCAGCTGGCGGCTCCGGGGGGGAGAGACCCAGTACTTC. The encoded protein is CASSWRLRGGETQYF.

This sequence joins TRBV5-1 and TRBJ1-1, with TRBD1 matching over 7 bases. CDR1 is SGHRS, CDR2 YFSETQ, per germline. After removal of 4 bases from V and 4 bases from J, the junction contained 10 bases not matched to a gene. This CDR3 has 15 residues. CDR3 loop: CASSLMTGMTTEAFF. CDR3 nucleotide sequence: TGCGCCAGCAGCCTTATGACAGGGATGACCACTGAAGCTTTCTTT.

The chain combines TRBV6-5 with TRBJ2-7; 7 nucleotides align to TRBD2. Germline V gene data show CDR1 as MNHEY and CDR2 as SVGAGI. The V segment lost 5 bases and the J segment 0 bases; nucleotides outside the gene matches: 7. There are 15 residues in the CDR3. The CDR3 nucleotides read TGTGCCAGCAGTCCCGATGGGGAGGGCTCCTACGAGCAGTACTTC. This codes for CASSPDGEGSYEQYF.

This clone was counted many times. The rearrangement uses TRBV2 and TRBJ2-7; TRBD2 matches at 9 bases. Germline CDR1 is SNHLY and CDR2 is FYNNEI. V was pared by 6 bases and J by 2 bases, with 2 bases of the junction left unmatched. The CDR3 covers 13 residues. This CDR3 is CASSRTSAYEQYF. For the CDR3, the DNA is TGTGCCAGCAGCCGGACTAGCGCCTACGAGCAGTACTTC.

The V gene is TRBV5-1, the J gene TRBJ2-5; TRBD1 might be the D (5 bases). Trimming pared 4 bases from V and 3 bases from J, leaving 7 bases between. The CDR3 spans 12 residues. From germline, CDR1 is SGHRS and CDR2 YFSETQ. The CDR3 loop reads CASSRTKETQYF. CDR3 DNA sequence: TGCGCCAGCAGCAGGACAAAAGAGACCCAGTACTTC.

The chain joins TRBV5-1 to TRBJ1-2; 10 bases align to TRBD1. V was pared by 4 bases and J by 6 bases, with 18 bases of the junction left unmatched. Germline CDR1 SGHRS, CDR2 YFSETQ. The CDR3 has 18 residues. In DNA form, the CDR3 reads TGCGCCAGCAGCATGGGTGACGGGACAGGGGTCCGGATAAATGGCTACACCTTC. Protein: CASSMGDGTGVRINGYTF.

The chain has TRBV12-3 or TRBV12-4 and TRBJ1-1; D not resolved. The CDR3 covers 13 residues. V lost 3 bases to trimming and J lost 11 bases, with 16 bases between them. CDR3 sequence: CASSLMGPGNAFF. DNA for the CDR3: TGTGCCAGCAGTTTGATGGGCCCCGGGAATGCTTTCTTT.

The table lists this clone with a few counts. The chain uses TRBV30 and TRBJ1-6, with a tentative D call TRBD1 (5 bases). This CDR3 is built from 14 residues. Germline V gene data show CDR1 as GTSNPN and CDR2 as SVGIG (reference sequence). Deletions cut 4 bases from V and 2 bases from J, with 9 bases between. The CDR3 DNA sequence: TGTGCCTGGACAACGGACACCTATAATTCACCCCTCCACTTT. It specifies CAWTTDTYNSPLHF.

For the CDR3, the DNA is TGTGCCAGCAGTTTGTCAGGGAGGCACGAGCAGTACTTC. Amino acid sequence: CASSLSGRHEQYF. The V and J genes are TRBV27 and TRBJ2-7; the D gene is possibly TRBD2 (6 bases). V dropped 3 bases and J dropped 5 bases, with 11 bases sitting between them. The CDR3 is 13 residues long. Germline CDR1 reads MNHEY; CDR2 reads SMNVEV (reference sequence).

The chain has TRBV9 and TRBJ2-2, with 8 bases fitting TRBD2. V gave up 3 bases and J gave up 1 base; unmatched junction bases: 5. Germline-derived CDR1 and CDR2 are SGDLS and YYNGEE. The CDR3 sequence is 16 residues long. The DNA for the CDR3 is TGTGCCAGCAGCGCCCGGGGGGGCCAGAACACCGGGGAGCTGTTTTTT. Translated: CASSARGGQNTGELFF.

The CDR3 is CASGPGSSTGELFF. Written as DNA, the CDR3 is TGCGCCAGCGGTCCAGGGTCCTCCACCGGGGAGCTGTTTTTT. The genes are TRBV5-1 and TRBJ2-2; D might be TRBD1 (5 bases). The CDR3 is 14 amino acids. V lost 7 bases to trimming and J lost 4 bases, with 14 bases between them. Germline V gene sequence: CDR1 SGHRS, CDR2 YFSETQ.

The chain uses TRBV5-1 and TRBJ2-3; D is undetermined. Trimming left V 0 bases short and J 4 bases short, with 12 bases between. The CDR3 totals 15 residues. Germline values: CDR1 SGHRS, CDR2 YFSETQ. CDR3 sequence: CASSLAPLSPDTQYF. The CDR3 DNA reads as TGCGCCAGCAGCTTGGCACCCCTCAGTCCAGATACGCAGTATTTT.

The gene calls are TRBV19 and TRBJ1-4, with TRBD1 matching over 9 bases. CDR3 size: 13 residues. Unmatched junction bases numbered 1, after V lost 6 bases and J lost 5 bases. The germline CDR1 and CDR2 sequences are LNHDA and SQIVND (reference sequence). The CDR3 sequence: CASRGTGNEKLFF. The CDR3, as DNA: TGTGCCAGTAGAGGGACAGGGAATGAAAAACTGTTTTTT.

The genes are TRBV7-9 and TRBJ1-2; D is ambiguous. The CDR3 runs to 12 residues. Trimming shortened V by 5 bases and J by 7 bases, and 11 bases separated the two germline ends. CDR1 and CDR2 (germline): SEHNR, FQNEAQ (reference sequence). This chain's CDR3 is CASSVEVGGYTF. The CDR3, as DNA: TGTGCCAGCAGCGTGGAGGTGGGTGGCTACACCTTC.

J is TRBJ1-4 and V is TRBV28; 10 positions match TRBD1. Germline loops: CDR1 MDHEN, CDR2 SYDVKM. This CDR3 region has 19 residues. Trimming took 2 bases from V and 2 from J; bases not matched to a gene: 11. CDR3 sequence: CASSLMVGTGDGTNEKLFF. The CDR3 DNA is TGTGCCAGCAGTTTAATGGTGGGGACAGGGGACGGGACTAATGAAAAACTGTTTTTT.

This chain's CDR3 is CASSLIVQGSYEQYF. The CDR3 nucleotides are TGCGCCAGCAGCTTGATCGTACAGGGGAGTTACGAGCAGTACTTC. V and J are TRBV5-1 and TRBJ2-7, with 7 bases aligning to TRBD1. The CDR3 has 15 amino acids. With 1 base clipped from V and 4 bases from J, the junction kept 8 bases outside the gene matches. Germline loops: CDR1 SGHRS, CDR2 YFSETQ.

The chain couples TRBV7-9 to TRBJ2-1, with 10 bases lining up with TRBD2. Per germline, CDR1 SEHNR and CDR2 FQNEAQ (reference sequence). The CDR3 covers 15 residues. V shed 5 bases and J 2 bases; nucleotides not matched to a gene: 3. The CDR3 DNA reads TGTGCCAGCAGCCCGAGCGGGGGGGCCTACAATGAGCAGTTCTTC. Amino acids: CASSPSGGAYNEQFF.

This clone appeared once. The rearrangement joins TRBV5-1 to TRBJ2-2; perhaps TRBD1 as D (5 bases). CDR3 size: 16 residues. Deletions cut 2 bases from V and 0 bases from J, with 11 bases between. Looked up from germline, CDR1 is SGHRS and CDR2 is YFSETQ. CDR3: CASSLRQFANTGELFF. The DNA for the CDR3 is TGCGCCAGCAGCTTAAGACAGTTCGCGAACACCGGGGAGCTGTTTTTT.

This rearrangement joins TRBV27 to TRBJ2-2; D is undetermined. The CDR3 runs 14 residues. Germline V gene data show CDR1 as MNHEY and CDR2 as SMNVEV (reference sequence). V was clipped by 5 bases and J by 1 base, with 8 bases between them. This CDR3 reads CASSLARNTGELFF. Here the CDR3 DNA reads TGTGCCAGCAGTCTGGCCCGGAACACCGGGGAGCTGTTTTTT.